Shown below are 7 T cell receptor beta chains from a single sample sequenced in a study of human T cells and chemical hapten exposure (dated by TCRdb to the early 2020s). Library prep was done by RACE. The sequencer was a NextSeq 500. TCRdb reprocessed the public reads (quality trimming at Q25 with fastp, clone calling with MiXCR) and kept in-frame beta chains. Every CDR3 protein is listed once, alongside the most common genes and DNA of its rows. The sample table shows just over 350,000 distinct CDR3 sequences, and about 6.9% are seen once. The biggest ten clones account for around 6% of the sample. The sample's time point label, in plain terms: patch test 2, 6 weeks after DPC sensitization. The treatment or condition label of this sample denotes: therapeutic diphenylcyclopropenone sensitization with weekly scalp DPC. The input for sequencing was whole blood, taken in connection with sensitization to the hapten diphenylcyclopropenone (DPC). The receptors originated from a woman between 18 and 29 years old with alopecia areata. Some clones in this sample may be carry-over from other donors' samples.

This clonotype was counted many times. This chain connects TRBV3-1 to TRBJ1-2; possibly TRBD1 for D (5 bases). The CDR3 is 12 amino acids. Germline CDR1 LGHDT, CDR2 YNNKEL (reference sequence). Trimming removed 10 bases from V and 0 bases from J, with 9 bases in between. This chain's CDR3 is CATLTANYGYTF. The CDR3 DNA reads as TGTGCCACCCTGACAGCTAACTATGGCTACACCTTC. The variable domain in full, with the rest retrieved from reference TRBV3-1 and TRBJ1-2, is DTAVSQTPKYLVTQMGNDKSIKCEQNLGHDTMYWYKQDSKKFLKIMFSYNNKELIINETVPNRFSPKSPDKAHLNLHINSLELGDSAVYFCATLTANYGYTFGSGTRLTVV.

This clonotype was picked up a small number of times. This sequence joins TRBV7-2 and TRBJ2-3; no definite D call. Germline V gene lookup returns CDR1 SGHTA and CDR2 FQGNSA. This CDR3 has 13 residues. The V end was cut by 1 base, the J end by 11 bases, with 13 bases between. DNA for the CDR3: TGTGCCAGCAGCTTAGACGCGGCGGTCGGGCAGTATTTT. It encodes CASSLDAAVGQYF.

The rearrangement uses TRBV7-2 and TRBJ2-3; 7 nucleotides agree with TRBD2. The V and J ends lost 1 base and 4 bases, in that order; junction bases with no gene match: 5. The CDR3 has 15 amino acids. The germline V gene encodes CDR1 SGHTA and CDR2 FQGNSA. CDR3 sequence (DNA): TGTGCCAGCAGCTTAGGTCGGGCGGGGGCAGATACGCAGTATTTT. It codes for CASSLGRAGADTQYF.

This clonotype was counted a few times. The chain has TRBV5-4 and TRBJ2-5; TRBD1 is a possible D gene (6 bases). This CDR3 is 14 amino acids long. The V and J ends lost 3 bases and 0 bases respectively, with 9 bases between them. CDR1 and CDR2 from the germline V gene are SGHNT and YYREEE (reference sequence). CDR3: CASSYRTDQETQYF. CDR3 bases: TGTGCCAGCAGCTACCGGACAGACCAAGAGACCCAGTACTTC.

In this sample, this clonotype turned up a few times. The V call is TRBV27, the J call TRBJ2-3; D uncertain. Per germline, CDR1 MNHEY and CDR2 SMNVEV (reference sequence). CDR3 length: 15 residues. Deletions cut 4 bases from V and 2 bases from J, with 13 bases between. As DNA, the CDR3 is TGTGCCAGCAGTTCCTCCGGGCCTGACACAGATACGCAGTATTTT. Protein: CASSSSGPDTDTQYF.

This clonotype was observed a few times. The J gene is TRBJ2-3, the V gene TRBV3-1; 7 nucleotides align to TRBD1. The CDR3 is 16 residues long. Germline assignment: CDR1 LGHDT and CDR2 YNNKEL (reference sequence). The V gene end was trimmed by 5 bases and the J gene end by 4 bases; junction bases not matched to a gene: 12. In nucleotides, the CDR3 is TGTGCCAGCAGCTCCAGAGGGGGCCGTCCCCCAGATACGCAGTATTTT. It yields the protein CASSSRGGRPPDTQYF.

This chain connects TRBV2 to TRBJ1-1; 8 nucleotides match TRBD1. There are 18 residues in the CDR3. The V gene end was trimmed by 8 bases and the J gene end by 1 base; junction bases not matched to a gene: 18. Germline values: CDR1 SNHLY, CDR2 FYNNEI. The CDR3 coding sequence is TGTGCCAGCGATCTTGTCGGACAGGGCAAAGGTGGGAACACTGAAGCTTTCTTT. Translating gives CASDLVGQGKGGNTEAFF.